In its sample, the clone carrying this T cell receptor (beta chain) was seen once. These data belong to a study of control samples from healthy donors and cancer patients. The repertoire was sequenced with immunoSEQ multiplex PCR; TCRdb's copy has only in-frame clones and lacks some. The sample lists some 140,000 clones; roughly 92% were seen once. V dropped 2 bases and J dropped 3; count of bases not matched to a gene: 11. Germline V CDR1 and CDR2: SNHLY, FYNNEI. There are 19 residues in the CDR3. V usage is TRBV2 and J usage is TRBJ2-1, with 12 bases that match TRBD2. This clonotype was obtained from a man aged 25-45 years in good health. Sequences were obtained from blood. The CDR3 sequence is CASSEFGTSGREVYNEQFF. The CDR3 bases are TGTGCCAGCAGTGAATTTGGGACTAGCGGGCGGGAAGTCTACAATGAGCAGTTCTTC. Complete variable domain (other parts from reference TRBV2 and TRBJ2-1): EPEVTQTPSHQVTQMGQEVILRCVPISNHLYFYWYRQILGQKVEFLVSFYNNEISEKSEIFDDQFSVERPDGSNFTLKIRSTKLEDSAMYFCASSEFGTSGREVYNEQFFGPGTRLTVL.